This TCR beta chain was documented in a study of CD8+CD57+ T cells in acquired aplastic anemia. This clonotype was seen at least ten times. What it recognizes is unknown. Genomic DNA, the template, was used for profiling of the TCR beta VDJ and CDR3. MiXCR was run by TCRdb on the reads, yielding one entry per CDR3 protein. The sample has 400,000 to 450,000 distinct CDR3 sequences, around 72% seen once. Findings of the study overall: A significant difference in CD8+ Simpson's diversity between patients and controls was not found.

The germline V gene encodes CDR1 MNHEY and CDR2 SVGAGI. Trimming took 2 bases from V and 8 from J; bases not matched to a gene: 6. The CDR3 totals 14 residues. The rearrangement joins TRBV6-5 to TRBJ1-2, with 9 positions matching TRBD1. The specimen sequenced was sorted CD4+, CD8+, or CD8+CD57+ T cells (not recorded which) from PBMCs. This sequence was found in a human donor in good health, serving as a control. The CDR3 protein is CASSYTGQGPGYTF. The DNA of the CDR3 is TGTGCCAGCAGTTACACGGGACAGGGTCCCGGCTACACCTTC.